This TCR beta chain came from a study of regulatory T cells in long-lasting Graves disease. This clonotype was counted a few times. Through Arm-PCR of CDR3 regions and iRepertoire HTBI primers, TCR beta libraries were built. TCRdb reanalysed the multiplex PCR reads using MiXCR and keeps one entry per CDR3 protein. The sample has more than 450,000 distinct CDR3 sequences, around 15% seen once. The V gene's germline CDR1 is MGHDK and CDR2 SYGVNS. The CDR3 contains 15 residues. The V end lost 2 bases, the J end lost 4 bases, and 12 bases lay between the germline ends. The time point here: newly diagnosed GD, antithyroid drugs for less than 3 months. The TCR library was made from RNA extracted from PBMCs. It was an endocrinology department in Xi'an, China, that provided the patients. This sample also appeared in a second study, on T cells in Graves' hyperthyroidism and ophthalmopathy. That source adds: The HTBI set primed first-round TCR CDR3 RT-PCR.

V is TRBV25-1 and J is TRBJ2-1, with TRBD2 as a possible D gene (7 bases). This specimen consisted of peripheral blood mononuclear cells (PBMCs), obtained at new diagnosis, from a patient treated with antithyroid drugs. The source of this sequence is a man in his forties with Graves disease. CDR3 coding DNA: TGTGCCAGCAGTGAACTGGAGGGGGGGTACAATGAGCAGTTCTTC. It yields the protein CASSELEGGYNEQFF.